Following are 8 T cell receptor beta chains from one sample sequenced in a study of beta chain features in type 1 diabetes. Reverse transcribing all isolated RNA meant expressed TCRB transcripts were sequenced. This table comes from immunoSEQ multiplex PCR, and its TCRdb copy is limited to in-frame clones, with some not included. This sample has nearly 350,000 clones; around 9.3% occur once, and the top ten carry approximately 1%. Their recognized antigens are unknown. Study results and caveats: In every one of the four CD4+ subsets, TCRB CDR3s were moderately but significantly shorter in Type 1 diabetes patients.

What was sequenced was central memory CD4+ T cells from blood. The receptors originated from a man aged 25 to 40 with type 1 diabetes.

The chain joins TRBV27 to TRBJ1-6, with D possibly being TRBD1 (5 bases). CDR1 is MNHEY and CDR2 is SMNVEV in the germline V gene (reference sequence). The CDR3 covers 13 residues. V was clipped by 6 bases and J by 13 bases, with 16 bases between them. The CDR3 loop reads CASSLGTGWPLHF. CDR3 nucleotides: TGTGCCAGCAGCTTGGGGACGGGATGGCCCCTCCACTTT.

The table lists this clone with a few counts. V gene TRBV30 combines with J gene TRBJ1-5, with D perhaps matching TRBD1 (5 bases). The CDR3 has 13 amino acids. Per the germline V gene, CDR1 is GTSNPN and CDR2 is SVGIG (reference sequence). V dropped 2 bases and J dropped 7 bases, with 12 bases sitting between them. CDR3 in amino acids: CAWSFREGQPQHF. CDR3 nucleotide sequence: TGTGCCTGGAGTTTCAGGGAAGGGCAGCCCCAGCATTTT.

This chain uses TRBV4-3 with TRBJ1-1; unclear D gene. In germline, CDR1 is LGHNA, CDR2 YSLEER. This CDR3 has 16 residues. Trimming left V 1 base short and J 3 bases short, with 15 bases between. The CDR3 DNA follows: TGCGCCAGCAGCCAAGGAGGTGGGCGGGGAGACACTGAAGCTTTCTTT. This sequence encodes CASSQGGGRGDTEAFF.

The chain recombines TRBV28 with TRBJ2-1, with 9 bases identical to TRBD2. The CDR3 covers 15 residues. V trimming: 2 bases; J trimming: 5 bases; junction bases outside the gene matches: 4. The germline V gene encodes CDR1 MDHEN and CDR2 SYDVKM. The CDR3 here is CASSLAASGDNEQFF. Here the CDR3 DNA reads TGTGCCAGCAGTTTAGCGGCTAGCGGGGACAATGAGCAGTTCTTC.

There are many counts of this clone. The chain carries TRBV5-6 and TRBJ2-6, with D tentatively TRBD1 or TRBD2 (6 bases each). CDR1 is SGHDT and CDR2 is YYEEEE in the germline V gene. This CDR3 region has 16 residues. Trimming left V 5 bases short and J 0 bases short, with 12 bases between. The CDR3 sequence: CASRLGGGSGANVLTF. Written as DNA, the CDR3 is TGTGCCAGCAGGCTCGGAGGGGGCTCTGGGGCCAACGTCCTGACTTTC.

Regarding this clone: A much larger clone differs by one base, so this may be a read error. This chain joins TRBV7-8 and TRBJ1-1, with D unclear. The CDR3 has 13 amino acids. Germline V gene lookup returns CDR1 SGHVS and CDR2 FQNEAQ. The CDR3 bases are TGTGCCAGCAGCTTCGTGGCGAACACTGAAGCTTTCTTC. Translating gives CASSFVANTEAFF.

The rearrangement joins TRBV2 to TRBJ1-4; perhaps TRBD1 as D (6 bases). This CDR3 is built from 14 residues. The germline V and J ends were trimmed by 4 bases and 8 bases, with 14 bases remaining between them. Germline CDR1 SNHLY, CDR2 FYNNEI. CDR3: CASSVQGEKEKLFF. Written as DNA, the CDR3 is TGTGCCAGCAGTGTACAGGGTGAAAAGGAAAAACTGTTTTTT. The variable domain in full, completed from reference TRBV2 and TRBJ1-4, reads EPEVTQTPSHQVTQMGQEVILRCVPISNHLYFYWYRQILGQKVEFLVSFYNNEISEKSEIFDDQFSVERPDGSNFTLKIRSTKLEDSAMYFCASSVQGEKEKLFFGSGTQLSVL.

This clone was observed at least ten times. The J gene is TRBJ1-5, the V gene TRBV29-1; tentatively, D is TRBD1 (6 bases). Trimming removed 1 base at V and 7 bases at J, with 11 bases between. The CDR3 runs to 13 residues. Germline V gives CDR1 SQVTM, CDR2 ANQGSEA. In nucleotides, the CDR3 is TGCAGCGTTGAAGCAGGGGAAGGCCAGCCCCAGCATTTT. It encodes CSVEAGEGQPQHF. The variable domain in full, completed from reference TRBV29-1 and TRBJ1-5, reads SAVISQKPSRDICQRGTSLTIQCQVDSQVTMMFWYRQQPGQSLTLIATANQGSEATYESGFVIDKFPISRPNLTFSTLTVSNMSPEDSSIYLCSVEAGEGQPQHFGDGTRLSIL.